This T cell receptor beta chain comes out of a study of T cell changes during pregnancy in multiple sclerosis. Libraries were prepared by immunoSEQ multiplex PCR; TCRdb keeps only in-frame clonotypes and omits some of them. The sample records under 70,000 clones, more than 80% being singletons. From germline, CDR1 is LNHDA and CDR2 SQIVND (reference sequence). This CDR3 is built from 15 residues. V lost 5 bases, J lost 2 bases, and 5 bases stayed unmatched. The V call is TRBV19, the J call TRBJ2-2; 7 nucleotides match TRBD1. The receptor was derived from a female donor in good health, enrolled as a control in a pregnancy study. Source: CD4+ T cells from peripheral blood mononuclear cells, taken after pregnancy. CDR3 DNA sequence: TGTGCCAGTAGTGTTGGACAGGTTAACACCGGGGAGCTGTTTTTT. Its protein product is CASSVGQVNTGELFF.